The entry below describes one T cell receptor (beta chain). The data derive from a study of blood T cell repertoires in COVID-19. Study-wide background: Samples came from the United States, Italy and Spain, spanning acute and convalescent COVID-19. PBMCs, B-cell-depleted T cells, or T cells provided the cDNA or gDNA that made up the material.

The V gene's germline CDR1 is SNHLY and CDR2 FYNNEI. J lost 5 bases, V lost 2 bases, and 6 bases had no gene match. CDR3 length: 15 residues. In the original analysis: Amplified reference gene primers provided the basis for estimating nucleated cell counts. Generated by immunoSEQ multiplex PCR, the TCRdb table keeps only in-frame clones and is missing some. D and trimming were read from the DNA, whereas the V and J calls and clone size are those reported in that table. The sample shows 200,000 to 250,000 clones, 88% of them seen only once. Cohorts were determined from participant-reported clinical history.

The chain joins TRBV2 to TRBJ2-3, with TRBD2 identical over 8 bases. Sequencing was done on a sample of PBMCs or T cells enriched from blood (not recorded which). The sequence was obtained from a woman younger than 45 who had been exposed to COVID-19. The CDR3 is CASSEIGRGEDTQYF. In DNA, the CDR3 is TGTGCCAGCAGTGAAATCGGGCGGGGGGAAGATACGCAGTATTTT.